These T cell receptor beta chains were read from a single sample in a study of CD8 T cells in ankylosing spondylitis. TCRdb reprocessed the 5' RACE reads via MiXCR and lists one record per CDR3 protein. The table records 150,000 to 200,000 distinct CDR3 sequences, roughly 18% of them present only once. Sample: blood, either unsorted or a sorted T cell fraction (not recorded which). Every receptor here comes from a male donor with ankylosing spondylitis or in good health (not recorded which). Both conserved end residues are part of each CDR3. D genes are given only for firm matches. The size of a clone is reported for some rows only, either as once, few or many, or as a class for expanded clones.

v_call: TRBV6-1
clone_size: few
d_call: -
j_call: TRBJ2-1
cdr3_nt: TGTGCCAGCAGTCCCTTTTCTGTAGCGAGCCAATACAATGAGCAGTTCTTC
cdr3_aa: CASSPFSVASQYNEQFF

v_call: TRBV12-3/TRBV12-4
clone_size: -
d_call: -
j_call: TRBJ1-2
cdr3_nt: TGTGCCAGCAGGCAGCCCCCTCCTAACTATGGCTACACCTTC
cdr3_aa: CASRQPPPNYGYTF

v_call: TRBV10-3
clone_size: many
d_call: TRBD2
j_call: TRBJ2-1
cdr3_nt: TGTGCCATCACCCTGACTAGCTTGAGCTCCTACAATGAGCAGTTCTTC
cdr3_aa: CAITLTSLSSYNEQFF

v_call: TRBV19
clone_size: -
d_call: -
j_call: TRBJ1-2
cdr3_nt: TGTGCCAGTAGTGTCGGGACTATTAACTATGGCTACACCTTC
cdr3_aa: CASSVGTINYGYTF

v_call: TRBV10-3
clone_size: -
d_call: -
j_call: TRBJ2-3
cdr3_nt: TGTGCCATCAGTCCCGGGGACACGCCGGATACGCAGTATTTT
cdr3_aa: CAISPGDTPDTQYF

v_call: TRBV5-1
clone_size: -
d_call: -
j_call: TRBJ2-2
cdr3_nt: TGCGCCAGCAGTCAGGCGAACACCGGGGAGCTGTTTTTT
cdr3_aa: CASSQANTGELFF

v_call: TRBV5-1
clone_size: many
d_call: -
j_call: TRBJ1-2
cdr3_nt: TGCGCCAGCAGCGAGGACCGCGCTAACTATGGCTACACCTTC
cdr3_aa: CASSEDRANYGYTF

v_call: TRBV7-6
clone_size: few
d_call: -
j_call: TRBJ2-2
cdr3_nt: TGTGCCAGCAGCCCACGGGAGCCGATTGTAATGAACACCGGGGAGCTGTTTTTT
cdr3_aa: CASSPREPIVMNTGELFF

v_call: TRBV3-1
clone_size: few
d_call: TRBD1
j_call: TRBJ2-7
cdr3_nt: TGTGCCAGCAGCCAAGCGGACAGGGGCCCGTACGAGCAGTACTTC
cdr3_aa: CASSQADRGPYEQYF

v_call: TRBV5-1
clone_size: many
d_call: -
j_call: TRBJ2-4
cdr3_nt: TGCGCCAGCAGCTTACCCTGGACAGAAAACATTCAGTACTTC
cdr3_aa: CASSLPWTENIQYF

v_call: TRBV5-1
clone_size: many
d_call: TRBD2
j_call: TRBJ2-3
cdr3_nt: TGCGCCAGCAGCTTGATCGGTCTCGGGCGGGAGCTAAGCACAGATACGCAGTATTTT
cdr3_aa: CASSLIGLGRELSTDTQYF

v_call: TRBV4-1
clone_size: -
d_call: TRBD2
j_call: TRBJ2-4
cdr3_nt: TGCGCCAGCAGCCAAGAGTACAGCGGGATAAGGAACATTCAGTACTTC
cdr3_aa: CASSQEYSGIRNIQYF

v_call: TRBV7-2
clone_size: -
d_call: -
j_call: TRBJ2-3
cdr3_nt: TGTGCCAGCAGCGCCAGCAGGAGCACAGATACGCAGTATTTT
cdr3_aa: CASSASRSTDTQYF

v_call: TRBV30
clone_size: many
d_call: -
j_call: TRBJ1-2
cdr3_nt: TGTGCCTGGAGTCTACGGCCCACTGGGGCCTATGGCTACACCTTC
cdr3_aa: CAWSLRPTGAYGYTF

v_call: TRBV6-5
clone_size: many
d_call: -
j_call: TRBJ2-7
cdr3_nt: TGTGCCAGCGCAGGGAACCACGAGCAGTACTTC
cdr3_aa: CASAGNHEQYF

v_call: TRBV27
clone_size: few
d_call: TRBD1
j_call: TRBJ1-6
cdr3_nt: TGTGCCAGCAGTTTCGGACAGGGGCGGACTTATAATTCACCCCTCCACTTT
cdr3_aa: CASSFGQGRTYNSPLHF

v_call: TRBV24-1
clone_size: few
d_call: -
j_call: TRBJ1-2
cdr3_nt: TGTGCCACCAGTACAGGGTCTAACTATGGCTACACCTTC
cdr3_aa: CATSTGSNYGYTF

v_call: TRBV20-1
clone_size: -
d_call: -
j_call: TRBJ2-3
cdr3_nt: TGCAGTGCTATCGGAACAGGGTCTACCACAGATACGCAGTATTTT
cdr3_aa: CSAIGTGSTTDTQYF

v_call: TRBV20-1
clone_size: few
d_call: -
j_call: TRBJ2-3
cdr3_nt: TGCAGTGCTAGCGAGTTCGGCACAGATACGCAGTATTTT
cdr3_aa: CSASEFGTDTQYF

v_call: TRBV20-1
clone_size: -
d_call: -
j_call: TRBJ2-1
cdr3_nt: TGCAGTGCGAACAGGCTCCCGATCTCCTACAATGAGCAGTTCTTC
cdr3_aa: CSANRLPISYNEQFF

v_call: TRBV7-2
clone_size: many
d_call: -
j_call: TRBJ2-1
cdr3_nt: TGTGCCAGCAGCAACCGGAGGTTTGACAATGAGCAGTTCTTC
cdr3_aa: CASSNRRFDNEQFF

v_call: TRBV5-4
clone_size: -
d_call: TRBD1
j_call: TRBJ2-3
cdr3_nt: TGTGCCAGCACCCTCGGGACAGGGGTTTTCGATACGCAGTATTTT
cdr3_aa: CASTLGTGVFDTQYF

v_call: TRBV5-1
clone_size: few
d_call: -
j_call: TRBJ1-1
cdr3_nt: TGCGCCAGCAGCCCGGTTGGAATACACACTGAAGCTTTATTT
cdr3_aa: CASSPVGIHTEALF

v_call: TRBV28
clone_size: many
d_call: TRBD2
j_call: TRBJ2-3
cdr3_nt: TGTGCCAGCAGCACCCCGGGACTAGAGACAGATACGCAGTATTTT
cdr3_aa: CASSTPGLETDTQYF

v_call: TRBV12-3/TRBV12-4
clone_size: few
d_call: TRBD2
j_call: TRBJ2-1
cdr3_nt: TGTGCCAGCAGTCCTGCGGGGGGATCCCGCGTTAATGAGCAGTTCTTC
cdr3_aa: CASSPAGGSRVNEQFF

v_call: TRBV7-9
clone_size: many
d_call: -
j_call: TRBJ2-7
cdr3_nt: TGTGCCAGCAGCTTAGGGACAGCTCTAACCTACGAGCAGTACTTC
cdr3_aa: CASSLGTALTYEQYF

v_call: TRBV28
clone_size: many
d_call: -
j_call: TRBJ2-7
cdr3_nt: TGTGCCAGCAGTTCCCTGGGGGGACCCTACGAGCAGTACTTC
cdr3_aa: CASSSLGGPYEQYF

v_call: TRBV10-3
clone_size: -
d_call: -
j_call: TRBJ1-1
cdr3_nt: TGTGCCAGCGCAGGGTTCCGGAACACTGAAGCTTTCTTT
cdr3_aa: CASAGFRNTEAFF

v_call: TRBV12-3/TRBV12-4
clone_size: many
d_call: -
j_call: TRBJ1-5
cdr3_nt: TGTGCCAGCCGTTTCCAGAGCAATCAGCCCCAGCATTTT
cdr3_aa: CASRFQSNQPQHF

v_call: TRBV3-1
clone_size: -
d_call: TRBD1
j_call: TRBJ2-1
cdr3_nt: TGTGCCAGCTGTTCCAGCCTCCCGACAGGGGACCGCTACAATGAGCAGTTCTTC
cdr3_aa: CASCSSLPTGDRYNEQFF

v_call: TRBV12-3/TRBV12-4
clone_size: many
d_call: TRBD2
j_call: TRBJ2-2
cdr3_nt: TGTGCCAGCAGTTTTGGGGCTAGCGGAAACACCGGGGAGCTGTTTTTT
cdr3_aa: CASSFGASGNTGELFF

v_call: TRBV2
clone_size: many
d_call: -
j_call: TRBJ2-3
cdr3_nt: TGTGCCAGCAGTGAATTAGGGGACTCCCGTCCGAATTTT
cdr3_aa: CASSELGDSRPNF

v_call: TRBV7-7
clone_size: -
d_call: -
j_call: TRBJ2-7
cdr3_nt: TGTGCCAGCAGCTCCTATAGGCGGCGGTACGAGCAGTGCTTC
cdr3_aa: CASSSYRRRYEQCF

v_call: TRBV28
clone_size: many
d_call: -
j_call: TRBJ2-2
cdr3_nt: TGTGCCAGCAGTTCCCAAGGCGACACCGGGGAGCTGTTTTTT
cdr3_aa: CASSSQGDTGELFF

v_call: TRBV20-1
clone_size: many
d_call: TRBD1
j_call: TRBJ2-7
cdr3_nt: TGCAGTGCTTTAGCCGGGACAGGGACCTACGAGCAGTACTTC
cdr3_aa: CSALAGTGTYEQYF

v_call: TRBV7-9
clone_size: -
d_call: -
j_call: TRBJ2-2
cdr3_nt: TGTGCCAACGGCAAACTTTCCACCGGGGAGCTGTTTTTT
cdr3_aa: CANGKLSTGELFF

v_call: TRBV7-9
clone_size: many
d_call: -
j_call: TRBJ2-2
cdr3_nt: TGTGCCAGCAGCTTTACGTGGGAGCTGGGCGGGGAGCTGTTTTTT
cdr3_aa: CASSFTWELGGELFF

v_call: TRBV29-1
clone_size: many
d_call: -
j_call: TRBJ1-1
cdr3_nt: TGCAGCGCTGGTCGGACACAGAACACTGAAGCTTTCTTT
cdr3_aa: CSAGRTQNTEAFF

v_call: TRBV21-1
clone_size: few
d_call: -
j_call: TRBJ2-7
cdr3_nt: TGTGCCAGCAGCAAAGAGGGACAGGGTATTGGCGAGCAGTACTTC
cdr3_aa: CASSKEGQGIGEQYF

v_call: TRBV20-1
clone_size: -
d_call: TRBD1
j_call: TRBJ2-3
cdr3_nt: TGCAGTGCTAGAGACCGATGGACAGGGGACACAGATACGCAGTATTTT
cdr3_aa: CSARDRWTGDTDTQYF

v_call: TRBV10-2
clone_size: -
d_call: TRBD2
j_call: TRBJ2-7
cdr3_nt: TGCGCCTCGTGGGGGGGGGACTCCTACGAGCAGTACTTC
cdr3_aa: CASWGGDSYEQYF